This T cell receptor (beta chain) was documented in a study of T cell responses to AZD1222 COVID-19 vaccine. This table comes from immunoSEQ multiplex PCR, and its TCRdb copy is limited to in-frame clones, with some not included. The profile shows approximately 120,000 clones, about 88% of them singletons. The CDR3 is 12 amino acids. The germline gives CDR1 KGHSH, CDR2 LQKENI. Trimming removed 3 bases at V and 1 base at J, with 3 bases between. In the case of this clone: As yet, its antigen is unknown. In the same sample, other DNA sequences code for this CDR3.

Study-wide results and limits: A mostly white British donor set with more females was recruited, and clonal diversity was possibly underestimated. Every sample of the repertoires postdated the peak T cell response.

This TCR was sampled from an adult in good health. The specimen was peripheral blood, collected on day 0 of AZD1222 vaccination. V gene TRBV18 combines with J gene TRBJ1-1; D gene uncertain. The CDR3 spells CASSPGNTEAFF. The CDR3 nucleotides are TGTGCCAGCTCACCCGGGAACACTGAAGCTTTCTTT.